This T cell receptor beta chain was identified during a study of glioma-infiltrating T cells. On the study more broadly: Target coverage was about 4.5- to 11-fold for 950,000 to 1,000,000 blood T cells.

Study-wide results and limits: Gliomas, especially low-grade, showed above-expected tissue-blood divergence; non-neoplastic patients showed below.

Using RNA template, CDR3s of TCR alpha and beta were amplified with iRepertoire arm-PCR. TCRdb reprocessed the multiplex PCR reads with MiXCR, giving one entry per CDR3 protein. The sample carries 300,000 to 450,000 distinct CDR3 sequences, roughly two fifths recorded once. Germline CDR1 reads SQVTM; CDR2 reads ANQGSEA. The CDR3 sequence is 14 residues long. The V segment lost 5 bases and the J segment 5 bases; nucleotides outside the gene matches: 3. A remark on this clonotype: Its antigen is as yet unknown.

Sequencing input: glioma tissue, nonneoplastic brain tissue, or PBMCs (not recorded which). The origin of this receptor is a human donor with low-grade glioma or glioblastoma, undergoing nonglioma brain surgery, or in good health (not recorded which). The J gene is TRBJ2-3, the V gene TRBV29-1; 14 nucleotides match TRBD2. CDR3: CSVRTSGRLDTQYF. The CDR3 region has the DNA TGCAGCGTTCGGACTAGCGGGAGGTTAGATACGCAGTATTTT.